The 12 T cell receptor beta chains in this list originate from one sample, sequenced in a study of T cell changes during pregnancy in multiple sclerosis. This table comes from immunoSEQ multiplex PCR, and its TCRdb copy is limited to in-frame clones, with some not included. The sample has about 130,000 clones, about 95% seen once. The sequences come from peripheral blood, collected after pregnancy. Receptors originate from a female donor with multiple sclerosis, enrolled in a pregnancy study.

CDR3 nucleotides: TGTGCCAGCAGCGGGACAGGCCCCACCTATGGCTACACCTTC. Residues: CASSGTGPTYGYTF. This chain links TRBV14 with TRBJ1-2, with 8 bases that match TRBD1. Germline lookup yields CDR1 SGHDN and CDR2 FVKESK. Unmatched junction bases numbered 6, after V lost 5 bases and J lost 4 bases. The CDR3 spans 14 residues.

This clone was counted a single time. CDR3 bases: TGCGCCAGCAGCGTGGGCTTGACGGGAGTGAACGAGCAGTACTTC. Translation gives CASSVGLTGVNEQYF. The rearrangement links TRBV5-1 to TRBJ2-7; D may be TRBD2 (6 bases). V lost 4 bases and J 5 bases, leaving 19 bases between the germline ends. The length of the CDR3 is 15 residues. CDR1 is SGHRS and CDR2 is YFSETQ in the germline V gene.

The chain combines TRBV11-2 with TRBJ2-7; TRBD1 aligns across 10 bases. The CDR3 is 17 amino acids. The ends lost 2 bases at V and 2 bases at J; junction bases unmatched: 9. CDR1 is SGHAT, CDR2 FQNNGV, per germline. DNA of the CDR3: TGTGCCAGCAGCTTATCGACAGGGGGCATTAAGACCTACGAGCAGTACTTC. Amino acids: CASSLSTGGIKTYEQYF.

Notes on this clone: Distinct nucleotide sequences in the sample also encode this CDR3. The chain is built from TRBV2 and TRBJ1-5; 8 bases are a match to TRBD1. The CDR3 is 14 residues long. Trimming took 7 bases from V and 7 from J; bases not matched to a gene: 9. Germline V gives CDR1 SNHLY, CDR2 FYNNEI. The CDR3 region is CASNLGQGVQPQHF. The CDR3 DNA is TGTGCCAGCAATCTAGGACAGGGAGTCCAGCCCCAGCATTTT.

The gene calls are TRBV30 and TRBJ2-7, with 7 bases aligning to TRBD1. This CDR3 comprises 12 residues. The V gene end was trimmed by 8 bases and the J gene end by 13 bases; junction bases not matched to a gene: 17. Germline CDR1 reads GTSNPN; CDR2 reads SVGIG (reference sequence). The CDR3 reads CASRQGLSHVYF. In nucleotides, the CDR3 is TGTGCCAGCAGACAGGGTCTTAGCCACGTTTACTTC.

In its sample, this clone was seen once. The chain uses TRBV29-1 and TRBJ1-1; no firm D call. The CDR3 spans 12 residues. CDR1 SQVTM and CDR2 ANQGSEA come from the germline V gene. The V end was cut by 4 bases, the J end by 1 base, with 7 bases between. CDR3 residues: CSVVAENTEAFF. The CDR3 region has the DNA TGCAGCGTTGTGGCGGAGAACACTGAAGCTTTCTTT. The full variable domain, in which reference TRBV29-1 and TRBJ1-1 provide the parts outside the CDR3, is SAVISQKPSRDICQRGTSLTIQCQVDSQVTMMFWYRQQPGQSLTLIATANQGSEATYESGFVIDKFPISRPNLTFSTLTVSNMSPEDSSIYLCSVVAENTEAFFGQGTRLTVV.

This clone occurred once. This chain connects TRBV7-9 to TRBJ2-2, with 9 bases aligning to TRBD1. Unmatched junction bases numbered 6, after V lost 6 bases and J lost 4 bases. From germline, CDR1 is SEHNR and CDR2 FQNEAQ (reference sequence). CDR3 length equals 15 residues. CDR3 DNA: TGTGCCAGCAGGGGGGACAGGGTAATCACCGGGGAGCTGTTTTTT. This codes for CASRGDRVITGELFF.

The chain recombines TRBV30 with TRBJ1-1, with 10 bases fitting TRBD1. The CDR3 runs to 14 residues. Germline CDR1 is GTSNPN and CDR2 is SVGIG (reference sequence). After removal of 5 bases from V and 5 bases from J, the junction contained 8 bases not matched to a gene. As DNA, the CDR3 is TGTGCCTGGGGGCGACAGGGGGCAAATACTGAAGCTTTCTTT. It is translated as CAWGRQGANTEAFF.

The rearrangement links TRBV5-1 to TRBJ2-2; 8 bases map to TRBD1. Losses at the gene ends were 3 bases for V and 2 bases for J; bases not matched to a gene: 12. This CDR3 spans 18 amino acids. Germline assignment: CDR1 SGHRS and CDR2 YFSETQ. CDR3 sequence (DNA): TGCGCCAGCAGCTCCAGGGCTGGGGGACAGGTTAACACCGGGGAGCTGTTTTTT. Translation: CASSSRAGGQVNTGELFF.

This chain links TRBV6-5 with TRBJ2-5, with D perhaps TRBD2 (6 bases). The germline V gene encodes CDR1 MNHEY and CDR2 SVGAGI. This CDR3 has 14 amino acids. Trimming pared 9 bases from V and 2 bases from J, leaving 16 bases between. The CDR3 sequence: CASRLGGLQETQYF. The CDR3 DNA follows: TGTGCCAGTCGCTTAGGCGGACTACAAGAGACCCAGTACTTC.

The chain recombines TRBV21-1 with TRBJ2-7; the table calls TRBD1, which could not be checked here. TRBV21-1 is classified as a pseudogene. CDR3 length equals 16 residues. As DNA, the CDR3 is TGTGCCAGCAGCAAAGATCTGTTGACAGACCCCTACGAGCAGTACTTC. Its protein product is CASSKDLLTDPYEQYF.

This clone was counted a single time. The CDR3 region is CASTEVNTEAFF. The CDR3 nucleotides read TGTGCCAGCACAGAGGTGAACACTGAAGCTTTCTTT. The J gene is TRBJ1-1, the V gene TRBV2, with D unresolved. The germline V gene encodes CDR1 SNHLY and CDR2 FYNNEI. Trimming pared 7 bases from V and 0 bases from J, leaving 6 bases between. The CDR3 has 12 residues.